Following are 24 T cell receptor beta chains from one sample sequenced in a study of cytomegalovirus exposure and HLA in healthy donors. Both 60 Vbeta primers and 13 Jbeta primers went into the PCR. Only in-frame clones appear in the TCRdb table, and some are missing; sequencing was by immunoSEQ multiplex PCR. The sample lists about 140,000 clones, approximately 70% occurring once. The sequenced material came from PBMCs. The receptors here all came from a human donor in good health.

V and J are TRBV2 and TRBJ1-2, with 10 bases fitting TRBD1. Germline V gene sequence: CDR1 SNHLY, CDR2 FYNNEI. This CDR3 has 17 residues. V lost 6 bases to trimming and J lost 4 bases; unmatched junction nucleotides: 14. The DNA of the CDR3 is TGTGCCAGCAGGGCCCCCGGGACAGGGGCCATAGGCTATGGCTACACCTTC. Translating it yields CASRAPGTGAIGYGYTF.

This chain joins TRBV4-2 and TRBJ1-5; 8 nucleotides agree with TRBD1. The J segment lost 7 bases and the V segment lost 0 bases, leaving 11 bases of the junction unmatched. Germline CDR1 and CDR2: LGHNA and YNFKEQ. The CDR3 length is 17 residues. The CDR3 nucleotides read TGTGCCAGCAGCCAAGATACGGAAACAGGGGGTCACCAGCCCCAGCATTTT. It codes for CASSQDTETGGHQPQHF.

The CDR3 spells CASSPSAGQHYGYTF. The CDR3 DNA sequence: TGTGCCAGCTCACCATCAGCAGGGCAGCACTATGGCTACACCTTC. The chain couples TRBV18 to TRBJ1-2; possibly TRBD1 for D (5 bases). Germline loops: CDR1 KGHSH, CDR2 LQKENI. The CDR3 is made up of 15 amino acids. Trimming removed 2 bases at V and 3 bases at J, with 13 bases between.

V usage is TRBV10-2 and J usage is TRBJ2-7, with TRBD2 matching 11 bases. Germline V gives CDR1 WSHSY, CDR2 SAAADI. Trimming removed 3 bases from V and 4 bases from J; junction bases left unmatched: 2. The CDR3 extends over 14 amino acids. CDR3: CASSDTSGSYEQYF. Written as DNA, the CDR3 is TGCGCCAGCAGTGATACTAGCGGGAGTTACGAGCAGTACTTC.

This chain links TRBV6-1 with TRBJ2-2; 7 bases fit TRBD1. Germline CDR1 and CDR2: MNHNS and SASEGT. This CDR3 has 15 residues. Germline trimming cut 7 bases from V and 0 bases from J; bases unmatched to any gene: 5. This CDR3 reads CASNPGTANTGELFF. For the CDR3, the DNA is TGTGCCAGCAATCCCGGGACAGCGAACACCGGGGAGCTGTTTTTT.

V and J are TRBV13 and TRBJ2-2; 14 bases map to TRBD2. The CDR3 sequence is 20 residues long. The V segment lost 3 bases and the J segment 6 bases; nucleotides outside the gene matches: 15. CDR1 is PRHDT, CDR2 FYEKMQ, per germline (reference sequence). Here the CDR3 DNA reads TGTGCCAGCAGCTTTTTCCTAACCGGGACTAGCGGGAGAGTCTCCGGGGAGCTGTTTTTT. Translating it yields CASSFFLTGTSGRVSGELFF.

The chain uses TRBV5-1 and TRBJ2-2; TRBD1 might be the D (6 bases). Looked up from germline, CDR1 is SGHRS and CDR2 is YFSETQ. CDR3 length: 15 amino acids. Trimming shortened V by 2 bases and J by 5 bases, and 13 bases separated the two germline ends. Here the CDR3 DNA reads TGCGCCAGCAGCTTTCATCAGGGGCCGACCGGGGAGCTGTTTTTT. Amino acids: CASSFHQGPTGELFF.

This clone was seen a handful of times. The chain carries TRBV7-9 and TRBJ2-7; 10 bases are shared with TRBD1. Germline CDR1 SEHNR, CDR2 FQNEAQ (reference sequence). V shed 4 bases and J 3 bases; nucleotides not matched to a gene: 6. The CDR3 loop spans 15 amino acids. This CDR3 is CASSSGTGVSYEQYF. The CDR3 DNA reads TGTGCCAGCAGCTCGGGGACAGGGGTAAGCTACGAGCAGTACTTC. Full variable domain (rest looked up from reference TRBV7-9 and TRBJ2-7): DTGVSQNPRHKITKRGQNVTFRCDPISEHNRLYWYRQTLGQGPEFLTYFQNEAQLEKSRLLSDRFSAERPKGSFSTLEIQRTEQGDSAMYLCASSSGTGVSYEQYFGPGTRLTVT.

The rearrangement uses TRBV6-6 and TRBJ1-2; the match to TRBD1 covers 9 bases. The CDR3 runs 16 residues. Germline V gene sequence: CDR1 MNHNY, CDR2 SVGAGI (reference sequence). Trimming at V came to 1 base and at J to 5 bases, leaving 8 bases not matched to a gene. The CDR3 reads CASSYLRGQGVYGYTF. The CDR3 coding sequence is TGTGCCAGCAGTTACTTGCGGGGACAGGGAGTTTATGGCTACACCTTC.

The chain couples TRBV13 to TRBJ2-2; D might be TRBD1 (6 bases). There are 15 residues in the CDR3. Trimming removed 2 bases from V and 5 bases from J, with 12 bases in between. CDR1 is PRHDT, CDR2 FYEKMQ, per germline (reference sequence). CDR3 sequence: CASSLPVRGTGELFF. As DNA, the CDR3 is TGTGCCAGCAGCTTACCGGTAAGGGGGACCGGGGAGCTGTTTTTT.

This clone was detected only once. This sequence joins TRBV27 and TRBJ1-6, with 10 bases aligning to TRBD1. This CDR3 spans 14 amino acids. CDR1 MNHEY and CDR2 SMNVEV come from the germline V gene (reference sequence). The junction had 2 bases not matched to a gene; V was cut back by 0 bases and J by 12 bases. The DNA for the CDR3 is TGTGCCAGCAGTTTATCGACAGGGGGCAGACCCCTCCACTTT. Amino acids: CASSLSTGGRPLHF.

CDR3 coding DNA: TGTGCCAGCAGCGCGACAGGGGGCAACGACGGCGCCTATGGCTACACCTTC. Its translation: CASSATGGNDGAYGYTF. This rearrangement joins TRBV9 to TRBJ1-2; TRBD1 agrees at 10 bases. CDR1 and CDR2 from the germline V gene are SGDLS and YYNGEE. The CDR3 totals 17 residues. The V gene end was trimmed by 3 bases and the J gene end by 4 bases; junction bases not matched to a gene: 12.

The chain is built from TRBV4-1 and TRBJ1-1; no firm D call. The germline gives CDR1 MGHRA, CDR2 YSYEKL. V lost 4 bases to trimming and J lost 4 bases, with 10 bases between them. This CDR3 has 13 residues. The CDR3 loop reads CASSLSRGTEAFF. Written as DNA, the CDR3 is TGCGCCAGCAGCCTGAGTAGAGGCACTGAAGCTTTCTTT.

This clone was observed once. The chain couples TRBV5-1 to TRBJ2-5, with TRBD1 as a possible D gene (6 bases). The CDR3 is 14 amino acids. V lost 1 base and J 3 bases, leaving 10 bases between the germline ends. Germline-derived CDR1 and CDR2 are SGHRS and YFSETQ. The CDR3 DNA is TGCGCCAGCAGCTTGACCAGGGGAAAAGAGACCCAGTACTTC. Its translation: CASSLTRGKETQYF. The full variable domain, in which reference TRBV5-1 and TRBJ2-5 provide the parts outside the CDR3, is KAGVTQTPRYLIKTRGQQVTLSCSPISGHRSVSWYQQTPGQGLQFLFEYFSETQRNKGNFPGRFSGRQFSNSRSEMNVSTLELGDSALYLCASSLTRGKETQYFGPGTRLLVL.

This clone was detected a few times. The gene calls are TRBV10-3 and TRBJ2-1; 13 bases are a match to TRBD2. This CDR3 contains 16 residues. CDR1 and CDR2 (germline): ENHRY, SYGVKD. V trimming: 6 bases; J trimming: 7 bases; junction bases outside the gene matches: 9. The CDR3 nucleotides read TGTGCCATCAGGGGGACTAGCGGGATTTCCGGAAATGAGCAGTTCTTC. This codes for CAIRGTSGISGNEQFF.

The chain recombines TRBV19 with TRBJ1-2; 8 bases are shared with TRBD1. Unmatched junction bases numbered 6, after V lost 4 bases and J lost 5 bases. Germline CDR1 reads LNHDA; CDR2 reads SQIVND (reference sequence). CDR3 size: 14 residues. In nucleotides, the CDR3 is TGTGCCAGTAGTACTTCAGGGGGCAGGTATGGCTACACCTTC. Residues: CASSTSGGRYGYTF.

This chain uses TRBV10-3 with TRBJ2-3; 8 bases line up with TRBD1. The CDR3 extends over 15 amino acids. The ends lost 3 bases at V and 4 bases at J; junction bases unmatched: 6. Germline V CDR1 and CDR2: ENHRY, SYGVKD. CDR3 DNA: TGTGCCATCAGTGACTTCGGACAGGGCCCAGATACGCAGTATTTT. Translated, it gives CAISDFGQGPDTQYF.

The J gene is TRBJ2-3, the V gene TRBV2; a weak D match, TRBD1 (5 bases). V was clipped by 3 bases and J by 3 bases, with 10 bases between them. The germline V gene encodes CDR1 SNHLY and CDR2 FYNNEI. The CDR3 spans 14 residues. The CDR3 sequence is CASSDPAGTDTQYF. DNA of the CDR3: TGTGCCAGCAGTGACCCAGCAGGGACAGATACGCAGTATTTT.

This clone appeared a few times. The chain carries TRBV9 and TRBJ1-6; D is undetermined. Germline assignment: CDR1 SGDLS and CDR2 YYNGEE. This CDR3 is built from 13 residues. V was shortened by 3 bases and J by 10 bases, with 11 bases between the two germline ends. CDR3 sequence reads: CASSAPPGSPLHF. Here the CDR3 DNA reads TGTGCCAGCAGCGCCCCCCCCGGGTCACCCCTCCACTTT.

The chain combines TRBV7-2 with TRBJ2-7; weak D call: TRBD1 (6 bases). The V end was cut by 5 bases, the J end by 0 bases, with 14 bases between. CDR3 length equals 15 residues. Per germline, CDR1 SGHTA and CDR2 FQGNSA. CDR3 sequence: CASSDAGAFSYEQYF. The CDR3 DNA follows: TGTGCCAGCAGCGATGCAGGGGCGTTCTCCTACGAGCAGTACTTC.

The CDR3 loop reads CASSLARSTGELFF. The CDR3 region has the DNA TGTGCCAGCAGCTTGGCAAGGAGTACCGGGGAGCTGTTTTTT. This chain uses TRBV5-4 with TRBJ2-2; no firm D call. Trimming shortened V by 0 bases and J by 5 bases, and 8 bases separated the two germline ends. Looked up from germline, CDR1 is SGHNT and CDR2 is YYREEE (reference sequence). CDR3 length: 14 amino acids.

Points on this clone: The junction departs from the called germline gene at one end, perhaps through a read error. V and J are TRBV6-5 and TRBJ1-6, with D possibly TRBD1 on 6 matching bases. This CDR3 comprises 11 residues. The germline V gene has CDR1 MNHEY and CDR2 SVGAGI. The CDR3 DNA reads as TGCGCCGCAGGGGTGGGAAAACCCCTCCACTTT. Encoded protein: CAAGVGKPLHF.

The chain couples TRBV6-1 to TRBJ1-1; D is unresolved. The V and J ends lost 3 bases and 0 bases respectively, with 5 bases between them. Germline values: CDR1 MNHNS, CDR2 SASEGT. The CDR3 spans 13 residues. This CDR3 is CASSDTLNTEAFF. DNA of the CDR3: TGTGCCAGCAGTGACACTTTGAACACTGAAGCTTTCTTT.

The chain couples TRBV2 to TRBJ1-4; a weak D match, TRBD1 (5 bases). CDR1 is SNHLY and CDR2 is FYNNEI in the germline V gene. The CDR3 runs to 17 residues. Trimming took off 6 bases at V and 4 bases at J, with 21 bases between the two ends. CDR3 in amino acids: CASRRSGIQSRNEKLFF. CDR3 sequence (DNA): TGTGCCAGCAGGAGATCAGGGATTCAGTCGCGTAATGAAAAACTGTTTTTT.